This TCR beta chain was identified during a study of Graves' ophthalmopathy and Graves' hyperthyroidism (dated by TCRdb to 2016 to 2019). In terms of the full investigation: Peripheral blood was collected at initial diagnosis, before any treatment. The study used TCR beta repertoire signatures to distinguish Graves' ophthalmopathy from Graves' hyperthyroidism and to predict progression to ophthalmopathy. In total, 135 blood samples were TCR-sequenced: 40 to 45 ophthalmopathy, over 70 hyperthyroidism and roughly 17 hyperthyroidism-to-ophthalmopathy patients. To explore V-J signatures distinguishing ophthalmopathy from hyperthyroidism, a discovery set of under 110 patients (roughly 44 ophthalmopathy, roughly 60 stable hyperthyroidism) was enrolled. The independent validation cohort included about 19 hyperthyroidism patients plus 17 patients who later progressed from hyperthyroidism to ophthalmopathy. In six hyperthyroidism patients, the T-cell repertoire of thyroid tissue was compared with the T-cell repertoire of blood. Following sampling, methimazole starting at 30 mg daily was administered to hyperthyroidism patients, and high-dose intravenous methylprednisolone was administered to ophthalmopathy patients. Overall study outcomes, separate from this receptor: Most expanded thyroid clonotypes with a frequency above 0.001 also appeared in blood, which suggests that blood repertoires may reflect the immune response in the thyroid. In validation, the model predicted ophthalmopathy progression with more than 70% sensitivity and about 77% specificity; fewer than 15 predicted patients were CT-confirmed with GO in a median of approximately 6.2 months. Ophthalmopathy was separated from stable hyperthyroidism by the 13-signature model with 85% to 90% sensitivity and around 81% specificity in cross-validation and with 80%/75% in the test set. No statistical method was used to predetermine the sample size, and group allocation was not hidden from the investigators.

Ophthalmopathy patients had moderately to severely active disease, Clinical Activity Score of at least 3, NOSPECS grade of at least 4, and disease duration under 3 months. Patients were excluded if they had other autoimmune diseases, uncontrolled infections, pregnancy or lactation. Clinical symptoms, serum thyroxine, TRAb, thyroid ultrasound and orbital computed tomography formed the basis of the diagnosis. Using Ficoll-Paque density gradient centrifugation, PBMCs were isolated from about 9.4 ml of fresh peripheral blood. Trizol reagent was used to extract the total RNA, and its quality was then checked on an Agilent 2100 Bioanalyzer. This clonotype occurred many times. No antigen is known for it. It has no much larger one-base neighbor in the sample; base qualities were not kept. TCR beta CDR3 regions were amplified from RNA transcripts for repertoire sequencing. The first round was an RT-PCR using HTBI primers with the Qiagen OneStep RT-PCR kit, and this first round was followed by a second-round multiplex PCR, then size selection and purification. Sequencing of the libraries was carried out on an Illumina HiSeq2000 in paired-end mode with 100 bp reads. In the authors' own workflow: SOAPnuke was used to process the reads, removing any read that contained adapters or uncalled bases, had a mean Phred below 15, or lacked an exact match to the constant primer or identifier. COPE v1.2.5 was used to merge the high-quality paired reads. Each unique nucleotide sequence was defined as a clonotype, and clonotypes were aligned to IMGT TRB V, D and J references with MiTCR v1.1. Analysis was restricted to V-J combinations with a frequency above 0.0001, which covered roughly 99% of repertoires. A TCR clonal expansion and chaos score per V-J combination was defined as the ratio of F50 clonal expansion to chaos observed in the TCRdist matrix. Features were reduced by Welch's t-statistics and random forest to approximately 13 V-J combinations, which fed a naive Bayes classifier. The Morisita-Horn index was used to measure how similar the thyroid and blood repertoires were. The public reads were reanalyzed by TCRdb: fastp trimming at Q25, MiXCR alignment, in-frame beta chains only. Rows are combined by CDR3 protein, so each entry shows the most common genes and DNA. None of the V and J calls come from the authors' own analysis; TCRdb made them. This sample lists roughly 300,000 distinct CDR3 sequences; about a sixth were detected once. The ten largest make up over 9% of the sample.

The sequence was obtained from an adult man with Graves' ophthalmopathy. Sequencing was performed on peripheral blood.

The CDR3 here reads CASRSRVSGHIFTEAFF. The DNA reads TGTGCCAGCCGCTCTCGGGTATCTGGACACATATTCACTGAAGCTTTCTTT. Recombination linked TRBV6-5 to TRBJ1-1; the D segment could be TRBD1, given 5 matching bases. Trimming costs V 8 bases and J 4 bases, and their ends lie 26 bases apart. Looking up the germline V gene yields CDR1 MNHEY and CDR2 SVGAGI. The CDR3 starts with the cysteine, ends with the phenylalanine, and has 17 residues. Only CDR3 DNA is held: 51 bases, read in frame from base 1.